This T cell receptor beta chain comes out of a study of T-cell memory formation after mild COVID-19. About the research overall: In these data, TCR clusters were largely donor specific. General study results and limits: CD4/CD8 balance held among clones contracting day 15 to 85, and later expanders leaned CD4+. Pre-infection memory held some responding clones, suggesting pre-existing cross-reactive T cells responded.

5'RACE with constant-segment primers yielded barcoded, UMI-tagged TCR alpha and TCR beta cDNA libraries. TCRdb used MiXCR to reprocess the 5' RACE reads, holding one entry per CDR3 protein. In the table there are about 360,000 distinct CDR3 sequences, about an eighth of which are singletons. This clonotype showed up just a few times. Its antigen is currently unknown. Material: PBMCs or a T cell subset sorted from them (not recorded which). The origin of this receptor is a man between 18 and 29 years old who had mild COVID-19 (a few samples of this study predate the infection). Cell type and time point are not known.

CDR3 sequence: CASSLDRVWETQYF. The CDR3 DNA follows: TGTGCCAGCTCATTGGACAGGGTGTGGGAGACCCAGTACTTC. The genes are TRBV18 and TRBJ2-5; TRBD1 aligns across 8 bases. CDR3 length equals 14 residues. V was pared by 5 bases and J by 5 bases, with 7 bases of the junction left unmatched. Germline V CDR1 and CDR2: KGHSH, LQKENI.